The 7 T cell receptor beta chains in this list originate from one sample, sequenced in a study of breast tumors, draining lymph nodes, adjacent tissues. The lymph nodes were axillary draining lymph nodes from breast cancer patients. TCRdb reprocessed the multiplex PCR reads via MiXCR and lists one record per CDR3 protein. The table records approximately 280,000 distinct CDR3 sequences, around 30% of them present only once. The sample taken for sequencing was axillary lymph node tissue. All receptors derive from a female donor with breast cancer. Some clones in this sample may be carry-over from other donors' samples.

This chain uses TRBV20-1 with TRBJ1-1; 11 nucleotides agree with TRBD1. The CDR3 has 15 amino acids. Per the germline V gene, CDR1 is DFQATT and CDR2 is SNEGSKA (reference sequence). V shed 6 bases and J 4 bases; nucleotides not matched to a gene: 10. This CDR3 reads CSAPGQGALTTEAFF. In nucleotides, the CDR3 is TGCAGTGCCCCTGGACAGGGGGCGCTTACCACTGAAGCTTTCTTT.

This clonotype came up many times. This chain uses TRBV7-6 with TRBJ2-1; D unclear. Deletions cut 1 base from V and 3 bases from J, with 10 bases between. Germline CDR1 SGHVS, CDR2 FNYEAQ. This CDR3 has 15 amino acids. This CDR3 is CASSLGATRYNEQFF. The CDR3 DNA reads TGTGCCAGCAGCTTAGGGGCGACCCGCTACAATGAGCAGTTCTTC. Combining the CDR3 with reference TRBV7-6 and TRBJ2-1 gives the whole variable domain GAGVSQSPRYKVTKRGQDVALRCDPISGHVSLYWYRQALGQGPEFLTYFNYEAQQDKSGLPNDRFSAERPEGSISTLTIQRTEQRDSAMYRCASSLGATRYNEQFFGPGTRLTVL.

As to this clonotype: One end of the junction fails to match germline, which may point to a read error. The chain employs TRBV15 and TRBJ2-7, with 8 bases fitting TRBD1. The germline gives CDR1 LNHNV, CDR2 YYDKDF (reference sequence). This CDR3 spans 15 amino acids. The CDR3 nucleotides read TGTGCCACCAGCAGAGGGGACAGGCCATTGAGAGGGCAGTGCTTC. Protein product: CATSRGDRPLRGQCF.

The chain joins TRBV27 to TRBJ2-7; D is undetermined. V was cut by 4 bases and J by 6 bases, with 10 bases left in between. CDR3 size: 12 residues. Germline values: CDR1 MNHEY, CDR2 SMNVEV (reference sequence). The CDR3: CASSWSGREQYF. CDR3 nucleotide sequence: TGTGCCAGCAGTTGGTCGGGTCGCGAGCAGTACTTC.

In the case of this clonotype: A much more abundant neighbour one base away suggests this may be a read error. The chain uses TRBV12-3 or TRBV12-4 and TRBJ2-6; D remains unclear. V shed 3 bases and J shed 2 bases, with 8 bases lying between them. The CDR3 spans 15 residues. CDR3 bases: TGTGCCAGCAGTTTCGTGACTGCTGGGGCCAACGTCCTGACTTTC. The encoded protein is CASSFVTAGANVLTF.

This clonotype was observed a handful of times. The gene calls are TRBV28 and TRBJ1-5; D not certain. The CDR3 runs 13 residues. The germline V gene has CDR1 MDHEN and CDR2 SYDVKM. With 2 bases removed from V and 5 bases from J, the gap between germline ends came to 7 bases. CDR3 bases: TGTGCCAGCAGTTTAGTGGGCTATCAGCCCCAGCATTTT. Amino acid sequence: CASSLVGYQPQHF.

The sample holds many counts of this clonotype. The chain recombines TRBV20-1 with TRBJ1-4; weak D call: TRBD1 (5 bases). This CDR3 is built from 14 residues. Germline V lookup: CDR1 DFQATT, CDR2 SNEGSKA (reference sequence). The V end lost 0 bases, the J end lost 7 bases, and 12 bases lay between the germline ends. CDR3 protein: CSAREGGVGEKLFF. The CDR3 coding sequence is TGCAGTGCTAGAGAGGGGGGAGTTGGTGAAAAACTGTTTTTT.